This paragraph covers one T cell receptor (beta chain) sequence. The data derive from a study of T cells after yellow fever vaccination. TCRdb passed the 5' RACE reads through MiXCR, listing each CDR3 protein once. The sample yields about 360,000 distinct CDR3 sequences, about 6% seen once. The CDR3 is made up of 15 amino acids. Germline CDR1 LGHDT, CDR2 YNNKEL (reference sequence). V gave up 7 bases and J gave up 4 bases; unmatched junction bases: 9. The sample here was PBMCs, taken 5 days after the yellow fever booster vaccination. The receptor was derived from a man aged 30 to 39 who received the YFV17D yellow fever vaccine. V and J are TRBV3-1 and TRBJ1-2; 10 bases match TRBD1. CDR3 bases: TGTGCCAGCACCACACGGACAGGGGGAATCTATGGCTACACCTTC. As protein: CASTTRTGGIYGYTF.